This is a list of T cell receptor beta chains from one sample in a study of cytomegalovirus exposure and HLA in healthy donors. The table came from immunoSEQ multiplex PCR; TCRdb's copy has only in-frame clones and leaves some out. The sample includes roughly 120,000 clones, about 61% of them seen just once. Material: PBMCs. These receptors all come from a woman aged 25 to 39 in good health and CMV-seronegative. Both conserved end residues are trimmed from each CDR3. D genes are given only for firm matches.

>NA|TRBV5-1
ASSLSQGSGTEAF
>TRBD1|TRBV29-1
SVDPGQGTYEQY
>NA|TRBV6-1
ASSGSGFDLYEQY
>NA|TRBV7-6
ASSLFGGEAYEQY
>NA|TRBV5-6
ASSWETGSSYNEQF
>NA|TRBV5-6
ASSLYRQYLDEQY
>TRBD2|TRBV5-1
ASSHSGSRYEQY
>TRBD2|TRBV2
ASRRLAGTYNEQF
>TRBD2|TRBV6-4
ASSDSASGEQY
>TRBD1|TRBV4-1
ASSQGDRGNYEQF
>NA|TRBV4-2
ASSQDGDQPQH
>NA|TRBV19
ASSIRVTNYGYT
>TRBD2|TRBV6-5
ASSPSGGEYEQY
>NA|TRBV19
ASSIGEWNEQF
>NA|TRBV18
ASSQERDTIY
>NA|TRBV6-1
ASSEAGTRGKLF
>TRBD1|TRBV14
ASSQDDRAYEQY
>NA|TRBV15
ATSGGRGFGYT
>NA|TRBV18
ASSRVGGENTEAF
>TRBD2|TRBV11-2
ASSFSAGGPLGGELF
>NA|TRBV29-1
SVVGGQGADEQY
>TRBD1|TRBV5-1
ASSLGDSSYEQY
>TRBD2|TRBV7-9
ASSLVAGEGETQY
>TRBD2|TRBV11-2
ASSDWAGVAQETQY
>TRBD2|TRBV9
ASSEGSGNSGNTDTQY
>NA|TRBV5-1
ASSLEPRAYGYT
>TRBD2|TRBV9
ASSVRASGSYEQY
>NA|TRBV5-1
ASSIQGNEQF
>NA|TRBV5-1
ASSRDSAYEQY
>NA|TRBV25-1
ASSEWGGQYYGYT
>TRBD2|TRBV2
AKEAGGHNEQF
>NA|TRBV6-5
ASSQRGGGANVLT
>NA|TRBV28
ASSLWDSQETQY
>NA|TRBV11-3
ASSTRDYNEQF
>TRBD1|TRBV6-5
ASSYSSGQGFYGYT
>TRBD1|TRBV18
ASSPIGTEDTGELF
>TRBD1|TRBV5-6
ASSLGDRADT